This TCR beta chain was obtained from a study of T cell responses to AZD1222 COVID-19 vaccine. Study findings and constraints: Recipients of AZD1222 seropositive at baseline numbered only 5 to 7. Unmutated variant regions reportedly attract nearly half of all spike-specific TCRs. White British donors predominated, females outnumbered males, and clonal diversity was possibly underestimated. Researchers took repertoire samples only after the peak T cell response had come.

The ends were cut back, 4 bases at V and 3 bases at J, with 7 bases in the middle. CDR3 length: 13 amino acids. The V gene's germline CDR1 is LNHDA and CDR2 SQIVND (reference sequence). Measured with immunoSEQ multiplex PCR; TCRdb has only the in-frame clones, and not every one. The table lists some 71,000 clones, about 89% of them singletons. In the case of this clone: What it binds is unknown.

This clonotype originated in an adult who received the AZD1222 COVID-19 vaccine. The starting material was peripheral blood, obtained 28 days after the second AZD1222 dose. The chain links TRBV19 to TRBJ1-5, with a possible D match to TRBD1 (6 bases). The CDR3 sequence: CASSNRANQPQHF. The DNA for the CDR3 is TGTGCCAGTAGTAACAGGGCCAATCAGCCCCAGCATTTT.